The 32 T cell receptor beta chains given below trace back to one sample, sequenced in a study of blood T cell repertoires in COVID-19. The assay was immunoSEQ multiplex PCR, and TCRdb's table has in-frame clones only and misses some. Here the sample spans over 200,000 clones, around nine tenths being singletons. The specimen was PBMCs or T cells enriched from blood (not recorded which). The receptors shown here come from a man aged 25 to 40 who had recovered from COVID-19.

DNA for the CDR3: TGTGCCAGCAGAAAAAGCCATTCGGGTTTTTACGAGCAGTACTTC. It codes for CASRKSHSGFYEQYF. The chain combines TRBV28 with TRBJ2-7; D is ambiguous. CDR1 MDHEN and CDR2 SYDVKM come from the germline V gene. The CDR3 is 15 residues long. V gave up 6 bases and J gave up 4 bases, with 19 bases separating them.

V and J are TRBV27 and TRBJ2-7, with 9 bases fitting TRBD1. This CDR3 has 14 residues. CDR1 is MNHEY, CDR2 SMNVEV, per germline (reference sequence). The junction had 5 bases not matched to a gene; V was cut back by 6 bases and J by 2 bases. This CDR3 is CASSATGGTYEQYF. CDR3 DNA sequence: TGTGCCAGCAGCGCGACAGGGGGGACCTACGAGCAGTACTTC.

The table lists this clone with many counts. The V gene is TRBV3-1 (or the pseudogene TRBV3-2), the J gene TRBJ2-4; possible D gene TRBD1, 6 bases. CDR3 size: 14 residues. The V end lost 4 bases, the J end lost 4 bases, and 11 bases lay between the germline ends. Per the germline V gene, CDR1 is LGHDT and CDR2 is YNNKEL (reference sequence). The CDR3 bases are TGTGCCAGCAGCCTTACAGGGTCAAAAAACATTCAGTACTTC. This sequence encodes CASSLTGSKNIQYF.

The chain combines TRBV7-9 with TRBJ1-1; 10 nucleotides agree with TRBD1. Germline V gives CDR1 SEHNR, CDR2 FQNEAQ (reference sequence). This CDR3 is 14 amino acids long. V was clipped by 5 bases and J by 6 bases; unmatched bases: 6. The CDR3 bases are TGTGCCAGCAGCCGACGACAGGGGGCCGCTGAAGCTTTCTTT. Protein sequence: CASSRRQGAAEAFF.

The chain joins TRBV7-9 to TRBJ2-7; maybe TRBD1 (5 bases). Trimming stripped 3 bases from V and 2 bases from J, with 11 bases between. Per the germline V gene, CDR1 is SEHNR and CDR2 is FQNEAQ (reference sequence). CDR3 length: 14 amino acids. CDR3 loop: CASSFARETYEQYF. As DNA, the CDR3 is TGTGCCAGCAGCTTCGCCAGGGAAACCTACGAGCAGTACTTC.

V gene TRBV4-2 combines with J gene TRBJ1-1; 10 positions agree with TRBD1. The CDR3 extends over 15 amino acids. The ends lost 6 bases at V and 0 bases at J; junction bases unmatched: 4. Germline V gives CDR1 LGHNA, CDR2 YNFKEQ. CDR3 residues: CASRLGTGVNTEAFF. CDR3 in DNA: TGTGCCAGCAGACTCGGGACAGGGGTGAACACTGAAGCTTTCTTT.

This chain links TRBV6-5 with TRBJ1-2, with D tentatively TRBD1 (6 bases). The V gene's germline CDR1 is MNHEY and CDR2 SVGAGI. The CDR3 is 15 residues long. V dropped 2 bases and J dropped 8 bases, with 18 bases sitting between them. The CDR3: CASSYDKGVEGGYTF. The CDR3 DNA is TGTGCCAGCAGTTACGACAAGGGGGTTGAGGGGGGCTACACCTTC.

The chain combines TRBV2 with TRBJ1-2; D is ambiguous. Germline V gene lookup returns CDR1 SNHLY and CDR2 FYNNEI. The CDR3 runs 12 residues. The V end lost 4 bases, the J end lost 5 bases, and 8 bases lay between the germline ends. The CDR3 loop is CASSGGHYGYTF. The CDR3 coding sequence is TGTGCCAGCAGTGGAGGTCATTATGGCTACACCTTC.

The chain couples TRBV28 to TRBJ2-1, with 8 nucleotides matching TRBD2. The germline V gene has CDR1 MDHEN and CDR2 SYDVKM. This CDR3 has 15 residues. With V trimmed by 6 bases and J by 5 bases, 9 bases remained unmatched. CDR3 in DNA: TGTGCCAGCAGCCCTACTAGCGGTTGGGACAATGAGCAGTTCTTC. Translation: CASSPTSGWDNEQFF.

The chain links TRBV18 to TRBJ1-1; possible D gene TRBD1, 6 bases. From germline, CDR1 is KGHSH and CDR2 LQKENI. CDR3 length equals 16 residues. V lost 5 bases to trimming and J lost 4 bases, with 20 bases between them. CDR3 region: CASSLDSPVFGTEAFF. CDR3 nucleotides: TGTGCCAGCTCATTGGACAGCCCTGTGTTCGGCACTGAAGCTTTCTTT.

The chain couples TRBV5-1 to TRBJ2-3, with TRBD2 matching 9 bases. Trimming cost V 6 bases and J 5 bases; bases outside gene matches: 10. The CDR3 sequence is 15 residues long. The germline CDR1 and CDR2 sequences are SGHRS and YFSETQ. CDR3 sequence: CASKASGGPEDTQYF. DNA for the CDR3: TGCGCCAGCAAGGCCAGCGGGGGGCCGGAAGATACGCAGTATTTT.

V gene TRBV3-1 (or the pseudogene TRBV3-2) combines with J gene TRBJ2-2; a possible D gene is TRBD1 (6 bases). CDR1 is LGHDT and CDR2 is YNNKEL in the germline V gene (reference sequence). This CDR3 has 16 amino acids. V was clipped by 4 bases and J by 0 bases, with 12 bases between them. CDR3 in DNA: TGTGCCAGCAGCCCTCGGACAGTTACGAACACCGGGGAGCTGTTTTTT. It codes for CASSPRTVTNTGELFF.

The J gene is TRBJ1-1, the V gene TRBV4-2, with unresolved D. From germline, CDR1 is LGHNA and CDR2 YNFKEQ. The CDR3 runs 14 residues. The V gene lost 4 bases and the J gene lost 1 base, with 10 bases spanning the gap. The CDR3 protein is CASSLTSGNTEAFF. The CDR3 DNA follows: TGTGCCAGCAGCCTGACATCAGGGAACACTGAAGCTTTCTTT.

This clone has only one observation. The chain links TRBV6-5 to TRBJ2-3, with 7 bases identical to TRBD1. The J segment lost 6 bases and the V segment lost 8 bases, leaving 8 bases of the junction unmatched. Germline V lookup: CDR1 MNHEY, CDR2 SVGAGI. The CDR3 has 13 residues. The CDR3: CASRRQGRDTQYF. CDR3 coding DNA: TGTGCCAGCCGCAGACAGGGTAGGGATACGCAGTATTTT.

The chain carries TRBV7-9 and TRBJ1-5, with a possible D match to TRBD1 (6 bases). The CDR3 has 15 amino acids. V dropped 7 bases and J dropped 2 bases, with 15 bases sitting between them. Germline V gene lookup returns CDR1 SEHNR and CDR2 FQNEAQ (reference sequence). The CDR3: CASTEGEAGNQPQHF. Here the CDR3 DNA reads TGTGCCAGCACCGAGGGGGAAGCGGGCAATCAGCCCCAGCATTTT.

This chain connects TRBV18 to TRBJ2-5; D is possibly TRBD2 (5 bases). The length of the CDR3 is 11 residues. Germline V gene data show CDR1 as KGHSH and CDR2 as LQKENI. Trimming took 8 bases from V and 1 from J, leaving 5 bases between them. The CDR3 DNA is TGTGCCAGCCGGGGCCAAGAGACCCAGTACTTC. Its protein product is CASRGQETQYF. Combining the CDR3 with reference TRBV18 and TRBJ2-5 gives the whole variable domain NAGVMQNPRHLVRRRGQEARLRCSPMKGHSHVYWYRQLPEEGLKFMVYLQKENIIDESGMPKERFSAEFPKEGPSILRIQQVVRGDSAAYFCASRGQETQYFGPGTRLLVL.

The DNA for the CDR3 is TGTGCCAGCAGCAAAGAACCCACGGGACAGGGGCGACGGACTGAAGCTTTCTTT. Translation gives CASSKEPTGQGRRTEAFF. J is TRBJ1-1 and V is TRBV9, with 10 bases identical to TRBD1. V gave up 4 bases and J gave up 5 bases; unmatched junction bases: 17. Germline V gene data show CDR1 as SGDLS and CDR2 as YYNGEE. The CDR3 covers 18 residues. Filled out from reference TRBV9 and TRBJ1-1, the complete variable domain reads DSGVTQTPKHLITATGQRVTLRCSPRSGDLSVYWYQQSLDQGLQFLIQYYNGEERAKGNILERFSAQQFPDLHSELNLSSLELGDSALYFCASSKEPTGQGRRTEAFFGQGTRLTVV.

The chain links TRBV18 to TRBJ2-5; D might be TRBD1 (6 bases). Looked up from germline, CDR1 is KGHSH and CDR2 is LQKENI. Trimming shortened V by 6 bases and J by 1 base, and 18 bases separated the two germline ends. This CDR3 spans 16 amino acids. CDR3 in amino acids: CASSRDTSAAQETQYF. CDR3 bases: TGTGCCAGCTCTCGGGACACCTCCGCCGCCCAAGAGACCCAGTACTTC.

The chain joins TRBV27 to TRBJ2-5; D unresolved. This CDR3 has 13 residues. From germline, CDR1 is MNHEY and CDR2 SMNVEV (reference sequence). Trimming took off 4 bases at V and 5 bases at J, with 11 bases between the two ends. The DNA of the CDR3 is TGTGCCAGCAGTTCGAAGTTACGGGAGACCCAGTACTTC. It translates to CASSSKLRETQYF.

The chain couples TRBV9 to TRBJ2-6; 8 bases line up with TRBD1. CDR1 and CDR2 (germline): SGDLS, YYNGEE. The trim removed 1 base at V and 4 bases at J, leaving 10 bases unmatched. CDR3 length: 18 residues. CDR3 DNA sequence: TGTGCCAGCAGCGTAAATTCGAGACAGGGGTCCGGGGCCAACGTCCTGACTTTC. It specifies CASSVNSRQGSGANVLTF.

The J gene is TRBJ1-5, the V gene TRBV30, with D tentatively TRBD1 (5 bases). The CDR3 extends over 14 amino acids. V lost 2 bases and J 5 bases, leaving 13 bases between the germline ends. Germline V CDR1 and CDR2: GTSNPN, SVGIG (reference sequence). Here the CDR3 reads CAWSFSGGYQPQHF. The DNA for the CDR3 is TGTGCCTGGAGTTTTTCGGGGGGGTATCAGCCCCAGCATTTT. The whole variable domain, remainder taken from reference TRBV30 and TRBJ1-5, is SQTIHQWPATLVQPVGSPLSLECTVEGTSNPNLYWYRQAAGRGLQLLFYSVGIGQISSEVPQNLSASRPQDRQFILSSKKLLLSDSGFYLCAWSFSGGYQPQHFGDGTRLSIL.

The chain recombines TRBV7-8 with TRBJ1-1, with D possibly TRBD1 on 5 matching bases. Trimming removed 5 bases from V and 6 bases from J, with 13 bases in between. The CDR3 contains 13 residues. CDR1 is SGHVS, CDR2 FQNEAQ, per germline. The CDR3, as DNA: TGTGCCAGCAGCACGCACGGAGGGGCTGAAGCTTTCTTT. Translated, it gives CASSTHGGAEAFF.

The V call is TRBV7-9, the J call TRBJ1-3, with D possibly being TRBD1 (5 bases). This CDR3 region has 17 residues. V lost 2 bases to trimming and J lost 0 bases, with 14 bases between them. CDR1 and CDR2 from the germline V gene are SEHNR and FQNEAQ (reference sequence). In DNA form, the CDR3 reads TGTGCCAGCAGCTTACCGGGACTTACGTCCTCTGGAAACACCATATATTTT. Amino acid sequence: CASSLPGLTSSGNTIYF. The entire variable domain, with the rest obtained from reference TRBV7-9 and TRBJ1-3, is as follows: DTGVSQNPRHKITKRGQNVTFRCDPISEHNRLYWYRQTLGQGPEFLTYFQNEAQLEKSRLLSDRFSAERPKGSFSTLEIQRTEQGDSAMYLCASSLPGLTSSGNTIYFGEGSWLTVV.

The chain is built from TRBV9 and TRBJ1-1; no reliable D call. Germline V gene sequence: CDR1 SGDLS, CDR2 YYNGEE. V dropped 4 bases and J dropped 11 bases, with 18 bases sitting between them. The CDR3 consists of 13 residues. This CDR3 reads CASSPEVGGEAFF. In DNA, the CDR3 is TGTGCCAGCAGCCCCGAGGTCGGCGGTGAGGCTTTCTTT.

The rearrangement links TRBV19 to TRBJ1-5; the match to TRBD1 covers 8 bases. J lost 4 bases, V lost 5 bases, and 7 bases had no gene match. The germline V gene has CDR1 LNHDA and CDR2 SQIVND (reference sequence). The CDR3 runs to 15 residues. The CDR3 loop is CASSWQGAGNQPQHF. CDR3 nucleotide sequence: TGTGCCAGTAGTTGGCAGGGGGCTGGGAATCAGCCCCAGCATTTT.

The chain joins TRBV2 to TRBJ2-7; 9 nucleotides line up with TRBD1. Germline assignment: CDR1 SNHLY and CDR2 FYNNEI. Unmatched junction bases numbered 5, after V lost 5 bases and J lost 6 bases. CDR3 length equals 13 residues. CDR3: CASSRQGVREQYF. DNA for the CDR3: TGTGCCAGCAGTAGACAGGGGGTCCGCGAGCAGTACTTC.

The chain is built from TRBV4-3 and TRBJ1-4, with 8 bases lining up with TRBD1. Germline V gene lookup returns CDR1 LGHNA and CDR2 YSLEER. After removal of 2 bases from V and 2 bases from J, the junction contained 4 bases not matched to a gene. The CDR3 sequence is 16 residues long. The CDR3 DNA follows: TGCGCCAGCAGCCAAACGCAGGGGGCCACTAATGAAAAACTGTTTTTT. Its translation is CASSQTQGATNEKLFF.

The genes are TRBV5-1 and TRBJ2-5, with D unclear. Germline V gene lookup returns CDR1 SGHRS and CDR2 YFSETQ. The V end lost 2 bases, the J end lost 0 bases, and 5 bases lay between the germline ends. The CDR3 spans 13 residues. CDR3 coding DNA: TGCGCCAGCAGCTTCTCGTACCAAGAGACCCAGTACTTC. Translation: CASSFSYQETQYF.

The chain carries TRBV18 and TRBJ2-1; possibly TRBD2 for D (5 bases). Trimming shortened V by 1 base and J by 5 bases, and 12 bases separated the two germline ends. The CDR3 spans 15 residues. The germline V gene encodes CDR1 KGHSH and CDR2 LQKENI. CDR3 DNA: TGTGCCAGCTCACCACTCGGGATATTCAACAATGAGCAGTTCTTC. Its protein is CASSPLGIFNNEQFF.

V gene TRBV9 combines with J gene TRBJ2-3; TRBD2 might be the D (6 bases). Trimming took 0 bases from V and 3 from J, leaving 11 bases between them. Germline CDR1 SGDLS, CDR2 YYNGEE. The CDR3 is made up of 15 amino acids. The CDR3 spells CASSVGLASTDTQYF. For the CDR3, the DNA is TGTGCCAGCAGCGTAGGGCTAGCGAGTACAGATACGCAGTATTTT.

The CDR3 sequence is CAISESEVRGYEQYF. In DNA, the CDR3 is TGTGCCATCAGTGAGTCAGAGGTGCGGGGCTACGAGCAGTACTTC. The chain is built from TRBV10-3 and TRBJ2-7, with D perhaps TRBD2 (6 bases). The germline V gene encodes CDR1 ENHRY and CDR2 SYGVKD. The CDR3 sequence is 15 residues long. Trimming cost V 0 bases and J 3 bases, with 12 bases left between them.

The rearrangement uses TRBV9 and TRBJ1-4; a weak D match, TRBD1 (6 bases). The ends were cut back, 3 bases at V and 7 bases at J, with 16 bases in the middle. CDR3 length: 15 residues. CDR1 is SGDLS and CDR2 is YYNGEE in the germline V gene. The CDR3 spells CASSAGRGIGEKLFF. The DNA of the CDR3 is TGTGCCAGCAGCGCAGGGAGGGGGATCGGTGAAAAACTGTTTTTT.